This TCR beta chain is from a study of blood T cells in healthy people across ages. Overall study: Template switching picked up about one barcoded beta molecule for each two T cells.

The CDR3 length is 14 residues. Trimming removed 3 bases from V and 3 bases from J, with 11 bases in between. PCR was performed a second time for roughly 7 to 12 cycles using a sample-barcoded 5' primer and a J-beta primer mix. Template switching added a 12-random-nucleotide identifier to every cDNA molecule. Via MiXCR, TCRdb re-called the 5' RACE reads, giving one row per CDR3 protein. The top ten hold roughly 13% of the sample, which has hundreds of thousands of distinct CDR3 sequences, roughly 48% seen once. The TCR sequence derives from a man under 40 in good health. Sequenced material: blood. This rearrangement joins TRBV12-3 or TRBV12-4 to TRBJ1-1; no clear D. CDR3 bases: TGTGCCAGCAGTTTTGCGGAACGAGACACTGAAGCTTTCTTT. This codes for CASSFAERDTEAFF.